The entry below gives a single T cell receptor (beta chain) sequence along with its context. The sample comes from a study of blood T cell repertoires in COVID-19. Study as a whole: The samples span acute and convalescent COVID-19 from the United States, Italy and Spain. T cells, B-cell-depleted T cells, or PBMCs supplied cDNA or gDNA.

The study recruited people aged roughly 18 to 100 years across approximately 24 US areas. In the original analysis: Cell counts per sample came from amplifying reference gene primers. Here immunoSEQ multiplex PCR was the method, and the copy in TCRdb shows in-frame clones only, minus some. From that table come the V and J calls and clone size; the DNA was used to work out D and trimming. Here the sample spans about 180,000 clones, about 90% being singletons. The CDR3 is made up of 19 amino acids. V lost 3 bases and J lost 7; bases outside the gene matches: 11. Germline V gene sequence: CDR1 SGHTA, CDR2 FQGNSA.

The source of this sequence is a woman in her 50s who had recovered from COVID-19. The sequenced sample consisted of PBMCs or T cells enriched from blood (not recorded which). This chain links TRBV7-2 with TRBJ2-2; 16 positions match TRBD2. CDR3 loop: CASSLFPPGLAGGGGELFF. CDR3 bases: TGTGCCAGCAGCTTGTTCCCTCCGGGACTAGCGGGAGGGGGCGGGGAGCTGTTTTTT.